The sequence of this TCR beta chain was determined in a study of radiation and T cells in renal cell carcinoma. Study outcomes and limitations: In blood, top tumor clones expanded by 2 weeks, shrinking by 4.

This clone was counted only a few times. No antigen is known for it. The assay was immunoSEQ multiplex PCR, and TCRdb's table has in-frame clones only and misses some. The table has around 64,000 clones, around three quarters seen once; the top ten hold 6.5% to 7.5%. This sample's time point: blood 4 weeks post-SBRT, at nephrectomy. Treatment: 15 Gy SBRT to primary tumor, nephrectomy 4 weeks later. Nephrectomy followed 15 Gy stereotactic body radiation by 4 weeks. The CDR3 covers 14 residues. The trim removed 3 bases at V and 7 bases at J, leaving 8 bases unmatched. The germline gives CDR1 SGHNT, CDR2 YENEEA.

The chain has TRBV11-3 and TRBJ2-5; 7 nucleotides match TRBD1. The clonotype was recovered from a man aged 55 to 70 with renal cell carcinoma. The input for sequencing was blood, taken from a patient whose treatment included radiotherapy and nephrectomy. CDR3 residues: CASSLGQIVGTQYF. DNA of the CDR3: TGTGCCAGCAGCTTGGGACAGATAGTTGGGACCCAGTACTTC.